This T cell receptor beta chain came from a study of blood T cell repertoires in COVID-19. The cohort comprised adults aged roughly 18 to 95 years residing in under 25 US areas. Assay: immunoSEQ multiplex PCR; the TCRdb copy retains only in-frame clones and omits some. The sample gives 330,000 or so clones, 80% to 90% of which show up once; about 5% is in the top ten. This sequence was found in a man aged 25 to 45 who had recovered from COVID-19. The specimen was PBMCs or T cells enriched from blood (not recorded which).

CDR3 nucleotides: TGTGCCAGCAGCTACGGACAGGGGAAAGATACGCAGTATTTT. It is translated as CASSYGQGKDTQYF. The rearrangement links TRBV7-2 to TRBJ2-3, with 9 nucleotides matching TRBD1. Trimming cost V 4 bases and J 5 bases; bases outside gene matches: 4. Germline values: CDR1 SGHTA, CDR2 FQGNSA. The CDR3 contains 14 residues. The full variable domain, in which reference TRBV7-2 and TRBJ2-3 provide the parts outside the CDR3, is GAGVSQSPSNKVTEKGKDVELRCDPISGHTALYWYRQSLGQGLEFLIYFQGNSAPDKSGLPSDRFSAERTGGSVSTLTIQRTQQEDSAVYLCASSYGQGKDTQYFGPGTRLTVL.